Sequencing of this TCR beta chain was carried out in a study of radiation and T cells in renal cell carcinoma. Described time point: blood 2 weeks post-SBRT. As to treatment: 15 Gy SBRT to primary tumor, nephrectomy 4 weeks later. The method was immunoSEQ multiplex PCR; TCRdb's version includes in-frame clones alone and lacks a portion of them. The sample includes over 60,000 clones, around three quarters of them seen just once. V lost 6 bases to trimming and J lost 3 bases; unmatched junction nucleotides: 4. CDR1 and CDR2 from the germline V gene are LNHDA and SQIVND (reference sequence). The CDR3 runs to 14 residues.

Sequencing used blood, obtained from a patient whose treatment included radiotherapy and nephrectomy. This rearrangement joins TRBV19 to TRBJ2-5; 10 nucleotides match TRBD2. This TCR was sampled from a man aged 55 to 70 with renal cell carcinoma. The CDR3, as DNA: TGTGCCAGTAGAACTAGCGGGGTCAAAGAGACCCAGTACTTC. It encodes CASRTSGVKETQYF.